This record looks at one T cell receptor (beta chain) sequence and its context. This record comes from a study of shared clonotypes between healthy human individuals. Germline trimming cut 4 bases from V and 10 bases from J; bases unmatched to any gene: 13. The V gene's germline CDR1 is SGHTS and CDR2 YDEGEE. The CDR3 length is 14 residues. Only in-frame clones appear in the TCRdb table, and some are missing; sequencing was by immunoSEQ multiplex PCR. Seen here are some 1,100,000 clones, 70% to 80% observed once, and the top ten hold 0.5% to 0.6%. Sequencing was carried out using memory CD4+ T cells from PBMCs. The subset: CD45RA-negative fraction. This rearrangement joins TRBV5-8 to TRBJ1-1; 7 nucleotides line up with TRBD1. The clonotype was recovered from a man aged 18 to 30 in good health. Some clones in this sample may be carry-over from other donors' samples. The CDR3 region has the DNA TGTGCCAGCAGCCCCCGGGACAGCGAGAGGGTAGCTTTCTTT. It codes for CASSPRDSERVAFF.